The 7 T cell receptor beta chains below come from one sample, sequenced in a study of T cells in Graves' hyperthyroidism and ophthalmopathy. Authors of the study amplified TCR beta CDR3 regions from RNA transcripts. First-round RT-PCR targeting the TCR CDR3 was performed with the HTBI primer set. One entry per CDR3 protein results from TCRdb running MiXCR on the multiplex PCR reads. Counted here are around 400,000 distinct CDR3 sequences, roughly 25% occurring once; the ten biggest clones make up 70% to 75%. Sequencing used blood. Receptor source: a man aged 45-65 years with Graves' hyperthyroidism.

The gene calls are TRBV11-2 and TRBJ2-2; possible D gene TRBD2, 5 bases. There are 16 residues in the CDR3. CDR1 is SGHAT, CDR2 FQNNGV, per germline. Trimming left V 5 bases short and J 0 bases short, with 13 bases between. The CDR3 DNA reads TGTGCCAGCAGCCTCCTGACGGGGTCGAACACCGGGGAGCTGTTTTTT. Protein sequence: CASSLLTGSNTGELFF.

The chain combines TRBV30 with TRBJ1-1; D gene uncertain. This CDR3 contains 13 residues. Germline CDR1 GTSNPN, CDR2 SVGIG (reference sequence). V was pared by 3 bases and J by 4 bases, with 12 bases between. The DNA of the CDR3 is TGTGCCTGGAGCGCTCTTGAGGGCACTGAAGCTTTCTTT. It is translated as CAWSALEGTEAFF.

At least ten counts were recorded for this clonotype. V and J are TRBV7-2 and TRBJ2-1, with 8 bases matching TRBD1. V shed 3 bases and J 13 bases; nucleotides not matched to a gene: 11. In germline, CDR1 is SGHTA, CDR2 FQGNSA. There are 14 residues in the CDR3. Written as DNA, the CDR3 is TGTGCCAGCAGCTTGATGCGGACAGGGAACCCTCAGTTCTTC. Its protein product is CASSLMRTGNPQFF.

The chain recombines TRBV5-1 with TRBJ2-1; 8 nucleotides match TRBD2. The CDR3 contains 14 residues. Germline lookup yields CDR1 SGHRS and CDR2 YFSETQ. With V trimmed by 6 bases and J by 2 bases, 4 bases remained unmatched. As DNA, the CDR3 is TGCGCCAGCAAGGGCGGGAGGCCCTACAATGAGCAGTTCTTC. It yields the protein CASKGGRPYNEQFF.

This clonotype was detected many times. The V and J genes are TRBV11-2 and TRBJ1-6; D gene ambiguous. The V gene's germline CDR1 is SGHAT and CDR2 FQNNGV. Trimming took off 5 bases at V and 0 bases at J, with 8 bases between the two ends. This CDR3 is 15 amino acids long. The CDR3 here is CASSIGSSYNSPLHF. CDR3 nucleotide sequence: TGTGCCAGCAGCATCGGCAGCTCCTATAATTCACCCCTCCACTTT.

V usage is TRBV20-1 and J usage is TRBJ2-5; 7 bases map to TRBD2. The V and J ends lost 1 base and 5 bases, in that order; junction bases with no gene match: 13. In germline, CDR1 is DFQATT, CDR2 SNEGSKA (reference sequence). The CDR3 runs 16 residues. The CDR3 nucleotides read TGCAGTGCTAGAGTCGGGGGAGGGCCAAGGAGGGAGACCCAGTACTTC. This gives the protein CSARVGGGPRRETQYF.

This clonotype occurred a few times. The chain recombines TRBV28 with TRBJ2-5, with D tentatively TRBD2 (5 bases). The germline V gene encodes CDR1 MDHEN and CDR2 SYDVKM. With 2 bases removed from V and 5 bases from J, the gap between germline ends came to 9 bases. The CDR3 extends over 13 amino acids. The chain's CDR3 is CASSLDAGETQYF. The CDR3 DNA follows: TGTGCCAGCAGTTTAGACGCGGGTGAGACCCAGTACTTC.